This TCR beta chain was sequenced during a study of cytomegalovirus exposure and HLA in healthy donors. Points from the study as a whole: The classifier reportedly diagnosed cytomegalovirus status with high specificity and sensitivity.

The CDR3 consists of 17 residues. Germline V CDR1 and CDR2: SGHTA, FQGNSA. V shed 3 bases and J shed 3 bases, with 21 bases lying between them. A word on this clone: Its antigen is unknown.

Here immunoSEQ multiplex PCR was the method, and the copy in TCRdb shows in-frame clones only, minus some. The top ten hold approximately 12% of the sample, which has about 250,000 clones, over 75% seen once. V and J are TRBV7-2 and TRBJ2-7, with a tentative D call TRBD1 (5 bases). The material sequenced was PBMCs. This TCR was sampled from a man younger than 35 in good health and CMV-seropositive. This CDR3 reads CASSFASPVTAIYEQYF. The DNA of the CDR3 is TGTGCCAGCAGCTTCGCATCCCCAGTGACAGCGATCTACGAGCAGTACTTC.